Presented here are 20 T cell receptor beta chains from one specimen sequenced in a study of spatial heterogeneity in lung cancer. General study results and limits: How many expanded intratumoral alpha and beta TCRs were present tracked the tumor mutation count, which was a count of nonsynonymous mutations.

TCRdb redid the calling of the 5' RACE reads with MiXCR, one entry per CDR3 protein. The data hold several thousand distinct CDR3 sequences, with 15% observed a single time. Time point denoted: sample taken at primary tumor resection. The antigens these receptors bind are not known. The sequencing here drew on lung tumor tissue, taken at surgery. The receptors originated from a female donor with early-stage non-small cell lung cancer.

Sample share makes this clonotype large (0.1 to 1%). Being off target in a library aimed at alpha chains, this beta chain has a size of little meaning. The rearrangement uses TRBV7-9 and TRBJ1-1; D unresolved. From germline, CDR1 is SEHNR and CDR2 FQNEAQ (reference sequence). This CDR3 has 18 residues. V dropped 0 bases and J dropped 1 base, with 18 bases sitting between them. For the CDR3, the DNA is TGTGCCAGCAGCTTAGCGACCATAAAACACGGCGAGAACACTGAAGCTTTCTTT. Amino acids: CASSLATIKHGENTEAFF.

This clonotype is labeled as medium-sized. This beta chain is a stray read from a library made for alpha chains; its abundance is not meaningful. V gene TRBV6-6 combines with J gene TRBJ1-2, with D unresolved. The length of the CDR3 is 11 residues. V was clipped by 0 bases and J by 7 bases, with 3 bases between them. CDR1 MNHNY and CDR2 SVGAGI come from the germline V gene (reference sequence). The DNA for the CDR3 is TGTGCCAGCAGTTACTCTACTGGCTACACCTTC. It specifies CASSYSTGYTF.

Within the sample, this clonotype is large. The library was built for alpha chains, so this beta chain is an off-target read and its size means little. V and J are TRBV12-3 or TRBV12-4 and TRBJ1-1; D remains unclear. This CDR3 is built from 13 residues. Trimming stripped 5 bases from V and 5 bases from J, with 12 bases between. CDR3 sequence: CASSAQAGTEAFF. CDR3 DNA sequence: TGTGCCAGCAGTGCTCAAGCGGGGACTGAAGCTTTCTTT.

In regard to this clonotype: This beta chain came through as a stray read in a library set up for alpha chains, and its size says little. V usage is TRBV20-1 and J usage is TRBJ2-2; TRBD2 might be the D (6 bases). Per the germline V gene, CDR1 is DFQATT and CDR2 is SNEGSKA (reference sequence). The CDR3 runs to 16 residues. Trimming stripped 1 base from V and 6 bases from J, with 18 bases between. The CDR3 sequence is CSARALRLIAAGELFF. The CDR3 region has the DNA TGCAGTGCTAGAGCTCTTCGTCTTATAGCGGCCGGGGAGCTGTTTTTT.

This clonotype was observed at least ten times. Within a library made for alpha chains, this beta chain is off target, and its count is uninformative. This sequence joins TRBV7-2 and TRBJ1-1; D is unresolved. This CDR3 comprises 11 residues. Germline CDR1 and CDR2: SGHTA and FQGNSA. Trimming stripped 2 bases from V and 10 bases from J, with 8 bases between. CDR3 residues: CASSLYTGAFF. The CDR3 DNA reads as TGTGCCAGCAGCTTATATACGGGAGCTTTCTTT.

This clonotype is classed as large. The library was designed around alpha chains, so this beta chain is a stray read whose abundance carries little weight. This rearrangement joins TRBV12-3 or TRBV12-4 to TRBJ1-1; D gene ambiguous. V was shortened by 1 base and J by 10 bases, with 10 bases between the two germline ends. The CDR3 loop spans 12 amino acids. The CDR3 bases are TGTGCCAGCAGTTTAGGCGGCAGGCTAGCTTTCTTT. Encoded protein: CASSLGGRLAFF.

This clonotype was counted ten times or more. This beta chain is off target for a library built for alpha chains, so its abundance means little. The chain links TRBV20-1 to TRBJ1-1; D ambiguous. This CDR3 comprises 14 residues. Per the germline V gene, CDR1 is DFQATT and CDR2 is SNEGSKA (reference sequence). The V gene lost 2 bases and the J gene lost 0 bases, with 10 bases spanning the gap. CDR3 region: CSARSVYMNTEAFF. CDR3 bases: TGCAGTGCTAGATCGGTCTACATGAACACTGAAGCTTTCTTT.

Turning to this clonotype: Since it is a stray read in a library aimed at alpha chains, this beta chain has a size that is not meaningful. This CDR3 reads CSVVADSYEQYF. The CDR3 nucleotides are TGCAGCGTTGTAGCCGACAGTTACGAGCAGTACTTC. The chain links TRBV29-1 to TRBJ2-7; tentatively, D is TRBD1 (5 bases). Germline lookup yields CDR1 SQVTM and CDR2 ANQGSEA. The CDR3 covers 12 residues. V lost 4 bases to trimming and J lost 4 bases, with 11 bases between them.

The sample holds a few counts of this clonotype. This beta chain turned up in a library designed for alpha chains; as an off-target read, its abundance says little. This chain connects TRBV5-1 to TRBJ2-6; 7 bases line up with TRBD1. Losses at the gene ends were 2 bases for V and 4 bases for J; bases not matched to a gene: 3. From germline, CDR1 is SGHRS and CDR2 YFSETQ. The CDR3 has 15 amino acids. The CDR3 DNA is TGCGCCAGCAGCTTTGACAGGGCCGGGGCCAACGTCCTGACTTTC. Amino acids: CASSFDRAGANVLTF.

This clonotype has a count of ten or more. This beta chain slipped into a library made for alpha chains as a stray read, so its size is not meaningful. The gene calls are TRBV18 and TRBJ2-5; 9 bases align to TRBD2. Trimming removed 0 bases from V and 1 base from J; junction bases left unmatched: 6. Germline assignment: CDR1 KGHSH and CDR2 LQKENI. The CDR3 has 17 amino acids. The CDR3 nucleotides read TGTGCCAGCTCACCACCTGGGCTAGCGGGGAGCCAAGAGACCCAGTACTTC. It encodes CASSPPGLAGSQETQYF.

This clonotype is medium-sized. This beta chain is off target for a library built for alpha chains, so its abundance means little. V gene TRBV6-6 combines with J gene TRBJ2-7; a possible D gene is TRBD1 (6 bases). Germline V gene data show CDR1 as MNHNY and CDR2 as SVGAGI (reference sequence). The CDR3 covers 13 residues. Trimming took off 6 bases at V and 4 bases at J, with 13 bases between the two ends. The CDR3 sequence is CASSLTGWYEQYF. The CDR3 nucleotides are TGTGCCAGCAGCTTAACAGGGTGGTACGAGCAGTACTTC.

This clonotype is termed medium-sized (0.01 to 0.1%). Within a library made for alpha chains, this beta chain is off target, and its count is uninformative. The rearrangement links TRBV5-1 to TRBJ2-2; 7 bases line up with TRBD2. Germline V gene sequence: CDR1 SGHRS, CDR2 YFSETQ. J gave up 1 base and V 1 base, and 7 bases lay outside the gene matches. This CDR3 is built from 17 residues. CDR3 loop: CASSLLGLAVNTGELFF. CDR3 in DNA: TGCGCCAGCAGCTTGTTAGGGCTAGCGGTGAACACCGGGGAGCTGTTTTTT.

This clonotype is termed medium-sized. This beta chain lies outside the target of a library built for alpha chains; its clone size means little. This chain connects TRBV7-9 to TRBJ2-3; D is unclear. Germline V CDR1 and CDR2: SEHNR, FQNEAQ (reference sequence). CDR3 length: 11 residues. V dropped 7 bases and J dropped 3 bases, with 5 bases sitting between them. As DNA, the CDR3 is TGTGCCAGCACCACTACAGATACGCAGTATTTT. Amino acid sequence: CASTTTDTQYF.

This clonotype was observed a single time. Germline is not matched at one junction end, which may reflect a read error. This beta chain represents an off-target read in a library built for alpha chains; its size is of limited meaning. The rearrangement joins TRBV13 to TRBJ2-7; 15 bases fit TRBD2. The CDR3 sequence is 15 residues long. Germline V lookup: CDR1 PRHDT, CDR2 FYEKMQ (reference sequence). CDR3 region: CASSVGLAGGHEQYF. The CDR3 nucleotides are TGTGCCAGCAGCGTAGGACTAGCGGGGGGGCACGAGCAGTACTTC.

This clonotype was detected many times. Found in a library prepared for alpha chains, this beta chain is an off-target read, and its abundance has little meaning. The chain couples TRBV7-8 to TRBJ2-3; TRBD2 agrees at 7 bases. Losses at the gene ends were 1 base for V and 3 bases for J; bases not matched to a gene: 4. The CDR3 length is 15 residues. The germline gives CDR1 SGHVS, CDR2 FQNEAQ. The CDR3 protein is CASSLVGGETDTQYF. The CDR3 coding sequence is TGTGCCAGCAGCTTAGTTGGGGGGGAGACAGATACGCAGTATTTT.

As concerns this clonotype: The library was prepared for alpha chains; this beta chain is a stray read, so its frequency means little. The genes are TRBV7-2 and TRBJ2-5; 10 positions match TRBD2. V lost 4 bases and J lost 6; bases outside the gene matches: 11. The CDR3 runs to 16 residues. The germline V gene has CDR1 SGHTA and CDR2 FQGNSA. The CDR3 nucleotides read TGTGCCAGCAGCTCGGAGACCGGGACTAGCGTAAAGACCCAGTACTTC. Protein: CASSSETGTSVKTQYF.

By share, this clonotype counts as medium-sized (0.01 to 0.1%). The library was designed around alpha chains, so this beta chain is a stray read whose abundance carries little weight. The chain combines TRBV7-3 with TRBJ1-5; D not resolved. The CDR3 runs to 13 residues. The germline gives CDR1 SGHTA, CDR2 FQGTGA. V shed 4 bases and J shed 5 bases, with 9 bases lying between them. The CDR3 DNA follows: TGTGCCAGCAGCTCAACGCCGGATCAGCCCCAGCATTTT. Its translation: CASSSTPDQPQHF.

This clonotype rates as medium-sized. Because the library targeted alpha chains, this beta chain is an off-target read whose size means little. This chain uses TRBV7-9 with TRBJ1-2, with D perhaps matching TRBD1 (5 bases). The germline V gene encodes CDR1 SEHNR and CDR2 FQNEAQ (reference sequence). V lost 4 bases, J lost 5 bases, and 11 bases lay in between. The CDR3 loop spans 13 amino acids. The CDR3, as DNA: TGTGCCAGCAGCTCTTACACAGGATATGGCTACACCTTC. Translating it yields CASSSYTGYGYTF. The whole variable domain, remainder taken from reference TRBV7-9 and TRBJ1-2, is DTGVSQNPRHKITKRGQNVTFRCDPISEHNRLYWYRQTLGQGPEFLTYFQNEAQLEKSRLLSDRFSAERPKGSFSTLEIQRTEQGDSAMYLCASSSYTGYGYTFGSGTRLTVV.

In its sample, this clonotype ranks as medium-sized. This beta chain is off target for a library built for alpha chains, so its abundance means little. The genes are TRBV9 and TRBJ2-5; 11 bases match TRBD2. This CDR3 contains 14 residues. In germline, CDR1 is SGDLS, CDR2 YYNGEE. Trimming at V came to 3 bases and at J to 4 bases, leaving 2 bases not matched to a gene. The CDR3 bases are TGTGCCAGCAGCGGACTAGCGGGGCCAGAGACCCAGTACTTC. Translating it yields CASSGLAGPETQYF.

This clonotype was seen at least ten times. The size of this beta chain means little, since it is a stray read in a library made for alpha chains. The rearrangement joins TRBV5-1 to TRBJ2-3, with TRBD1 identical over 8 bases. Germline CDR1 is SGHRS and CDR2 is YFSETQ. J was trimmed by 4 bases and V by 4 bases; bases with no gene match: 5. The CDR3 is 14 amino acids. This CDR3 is CASSPTGAPDTQYF. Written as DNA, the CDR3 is TGCGCCAGCAGCCCGACAGGGGCCCCAGATACGCAGTATTTT.